This T cell receptor (beta chain) emerged from a study of CD8+CD57+ T cells in acquired aplastic anemia. Looking at the study overall: On average, sorted CD4+ and CD8+ cells gave 3 to 4 ug of DNA. Study-wide points: CD8+ Simpson's diversity did not differ significantly between patients and controls.

Regarding this clonotype: Its antigen is undetermined.

Sequenced patients had shown CD8+CD57+ cell expansion by flow cytometry. None of the patients had been given any therapy when their blood was sampled. Genomic DNA templated the TCR beta VDJ and CDR3 profiling. TCRdb redid the calling of the reads with MiXCR, one entry per CDR3 protein. The sample lists about 200,000 distinct CDR3 sequences; approximately 60% were seen once. This sequence was found in a human donor with aplastic anemia. Specimen: sorted CD4+, CD8+, or CD8+CD57+ T cells (not recorded which) from PBMCs.

CDR3 protein: CATKGDYSNQPQHF. The CDR3, as DNA: TGTGCCACCAAGGGGGACTATAGCAATCAGCCCCAGCATTTT. The rearrangement uses TRBV24-1 and TRBJ1-5; TRBD1 might be the D (6 bases). Trimming removed 8 bases from V and 0 bases from J, with 10 bases in between. The CDR3 is 14 amino acids. Germline CDR1 KGHDR, CDR2 SFDVKD.